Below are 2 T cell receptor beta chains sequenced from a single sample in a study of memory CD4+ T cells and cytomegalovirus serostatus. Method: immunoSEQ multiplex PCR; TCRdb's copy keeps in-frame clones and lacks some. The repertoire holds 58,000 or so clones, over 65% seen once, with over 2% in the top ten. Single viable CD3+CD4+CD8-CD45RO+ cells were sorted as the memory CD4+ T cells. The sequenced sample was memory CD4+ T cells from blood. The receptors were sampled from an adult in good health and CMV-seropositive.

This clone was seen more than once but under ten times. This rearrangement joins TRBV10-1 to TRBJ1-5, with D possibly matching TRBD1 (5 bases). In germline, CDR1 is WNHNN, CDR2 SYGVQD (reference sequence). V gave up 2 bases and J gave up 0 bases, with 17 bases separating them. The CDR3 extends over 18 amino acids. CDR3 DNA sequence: TGCGCCAGCAGTGAGGTGGAGACAGCGAAATATAGCAATCAGCCCCAGCATTTT. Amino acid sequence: CASSEVETAKYSNQPQHF.

The CDR3 DNA follows: TGTGCCAGGGGGAATTACCCCTCTGGGGCCAACGTCCTGACTTTC. Its protein product is CARGNYPSGANVLTF. This chain connects TRBV21-1 to TRBJ2-6. TRBV21-1 is described as a pseudogene. The CDR3 loop spans 15 amino acids.